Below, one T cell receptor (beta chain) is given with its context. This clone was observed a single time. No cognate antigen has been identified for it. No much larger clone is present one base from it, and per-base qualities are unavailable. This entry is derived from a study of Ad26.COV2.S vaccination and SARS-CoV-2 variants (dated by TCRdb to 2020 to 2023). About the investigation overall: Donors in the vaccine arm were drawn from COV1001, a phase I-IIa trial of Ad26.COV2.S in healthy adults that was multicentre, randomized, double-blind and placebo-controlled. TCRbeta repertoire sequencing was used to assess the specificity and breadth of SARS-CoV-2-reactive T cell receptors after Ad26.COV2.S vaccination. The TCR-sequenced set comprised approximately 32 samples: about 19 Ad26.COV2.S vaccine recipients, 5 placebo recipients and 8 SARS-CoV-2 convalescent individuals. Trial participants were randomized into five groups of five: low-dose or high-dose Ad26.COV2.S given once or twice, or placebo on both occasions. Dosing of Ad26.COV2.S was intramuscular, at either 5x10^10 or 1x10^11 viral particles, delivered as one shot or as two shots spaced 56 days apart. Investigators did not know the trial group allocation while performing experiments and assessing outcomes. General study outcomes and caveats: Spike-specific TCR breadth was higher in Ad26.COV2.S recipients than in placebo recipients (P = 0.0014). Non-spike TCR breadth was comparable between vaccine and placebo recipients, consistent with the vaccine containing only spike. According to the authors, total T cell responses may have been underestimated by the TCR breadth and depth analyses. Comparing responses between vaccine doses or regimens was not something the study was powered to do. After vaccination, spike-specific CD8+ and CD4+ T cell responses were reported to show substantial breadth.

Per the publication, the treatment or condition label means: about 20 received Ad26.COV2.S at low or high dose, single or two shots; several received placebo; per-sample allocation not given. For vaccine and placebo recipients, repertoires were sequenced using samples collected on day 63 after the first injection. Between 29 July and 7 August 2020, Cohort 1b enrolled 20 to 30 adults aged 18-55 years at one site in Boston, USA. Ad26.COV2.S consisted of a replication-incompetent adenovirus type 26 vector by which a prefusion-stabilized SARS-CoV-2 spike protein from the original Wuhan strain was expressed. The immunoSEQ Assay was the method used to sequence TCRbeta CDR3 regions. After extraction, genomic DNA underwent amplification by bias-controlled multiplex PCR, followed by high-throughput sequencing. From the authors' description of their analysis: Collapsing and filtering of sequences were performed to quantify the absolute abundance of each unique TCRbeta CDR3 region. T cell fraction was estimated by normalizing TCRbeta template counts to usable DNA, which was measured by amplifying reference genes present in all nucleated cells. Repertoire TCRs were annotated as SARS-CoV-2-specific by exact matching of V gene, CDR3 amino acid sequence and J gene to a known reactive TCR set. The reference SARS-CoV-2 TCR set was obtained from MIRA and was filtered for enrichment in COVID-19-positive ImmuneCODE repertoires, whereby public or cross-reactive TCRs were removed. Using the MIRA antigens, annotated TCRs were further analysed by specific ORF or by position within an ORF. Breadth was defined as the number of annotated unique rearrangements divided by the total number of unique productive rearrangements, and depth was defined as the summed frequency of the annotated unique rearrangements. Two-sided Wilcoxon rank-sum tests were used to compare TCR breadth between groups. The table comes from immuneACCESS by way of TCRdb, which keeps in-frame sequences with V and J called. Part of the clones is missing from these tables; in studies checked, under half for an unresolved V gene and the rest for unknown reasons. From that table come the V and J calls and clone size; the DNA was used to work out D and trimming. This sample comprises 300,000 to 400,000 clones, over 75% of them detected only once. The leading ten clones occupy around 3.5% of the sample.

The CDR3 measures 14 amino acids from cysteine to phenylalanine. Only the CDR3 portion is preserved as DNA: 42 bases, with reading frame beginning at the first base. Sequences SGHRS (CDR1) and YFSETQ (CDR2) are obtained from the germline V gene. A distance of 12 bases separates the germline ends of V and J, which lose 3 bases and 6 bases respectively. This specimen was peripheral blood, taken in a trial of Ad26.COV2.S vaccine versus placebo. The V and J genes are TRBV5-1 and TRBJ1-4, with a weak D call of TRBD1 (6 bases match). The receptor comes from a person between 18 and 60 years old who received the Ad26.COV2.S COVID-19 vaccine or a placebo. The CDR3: CASSSTRQDEKLFF. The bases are TGCGCCAGCAGCTCTACGAGACAGGATGAAAAACTGTTTTTT. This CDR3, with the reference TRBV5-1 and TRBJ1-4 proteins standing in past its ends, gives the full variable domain KAGVTQTPRYLIKTRGQQVTLSCSPISGHRSVSWYQQTPGQGLQFLFEYFSETQRNKGNFPGRFSGRQFSNSRSEMNVSTLELGDSALYLCASSSTRQDEKLFFGSGTQLSVL.